This T cell receptor beta chain was sequenced in a study of blood T cell repertoires in COVID-19. Study summary: Samples of COVID-19 (acute and convalescent) were obtained from the United States, Italy and Spain. The analysed material was cDNA or gDNA that came from T cells, B-cell-depleted T cells, or PBMCs.

This CDR3 spans 15 amino acids. V was pared by 4 bases and J by 7 bases, with 11 bases of the junction left unmatched. The V gene's germline CDR1 is SGHDT and CDR2 YYEEEE. Per the authors' pipeline: Amplification of reference gene primers provided the estimated nucleated cell counts. Only in-frame clones appear in the TCRdb table, and some are missing; sequencing was by immunoSEQ multiplex PCR. The V and J calls and clone size were taken over from that table, and D and trimming were inferred from the DNA. The sample holds about 130,000 clones, 88% seen once. The TCR comes from an elderly woman with acute or convalescent COVID-19. Sequencing was done on a sample of peripheral blood. The genes are TRBV5-6 and TRBJ1-5; 7 bases map to TRBD1. The DNA for the CDR3 is TGTGCCAGCAGCATGAGGGGGCCCAGTGGACAGCCCCAGCATTTT. Its protein product is CASSMRGPSGQPQHF. The whole variable domain, remainder taken from reference TRBV5-6 and TRBJ1-5, is DAGVTQSPTHLIKTRGQQVTLRCSPKSGHDTVSWYQQALGQGPQFIFQYYEEEERQRGNFPDRFSGHQFPNYSSELNVNALLLGDSALYLCASSMRGPSGQPQHFGDGTRLSIL.